This entry lists 10 T cell receptor beta chains sequenced from one sample in a study of CD8+ T cells in alopecia areata. Sequencing used cDNA as its template, made by extracting RNA and reverse transcribing it. Here immunoSEQ multiplex PCR was the method, and the copy in TCRdb shows in-frame clones only, minus some. The table has hundreds of thousands of clones, 60% seen once. Treatment denoted: oral pan-JAK inhibitor, 5-10 mg twice daily. The source material was CD4+ T cells sorted from blood, sampled around week 53, from a patient treated with tofacitinib. The receptors were gathered from a human donor with alopecia areata.

A few counts support this clone. This chain connects TRBV2 to TRBJ2-1; 11 nucleotides align to TRBD2. This CDR3 comprises 16 residues. V gave up 6 bases and J gave up 4 bases; unmatched junction bases: 8. Germline CDR1 and CDR2: SNHLY and FYNNEI. In nucleotides, the CDR3 is TGTGCCAGCAGCCAACTAGCGGGGGTCTCTTACAATGAGCAGTTCTTC. Protein product: CASSQLAGVSYNEQFF. Looking up the rest from reference TRBV2 and TRBJ2-1 gives the full variable domain: EPEVTQTPSHQVTQMGQEVILRCVPISNHLYFYWYRQILGQKVEFLVSFYNNEISEKSEIFDDQFSVERPDGSNFTLKIRSTKLEDSAMYFCASSQLAGVSYNEQFFGPGTRLTVL.

This clone occurred a few times. This chain joins TRBV29-1 and TRBJ1-4; TRBD1 agrees at 8 bases. V gave up 5 bases and J gave up 7 bases; unmatched junction bases: 3. Per the germline V gene, CDR1 is SQVTM and CDR2 is ANQGSEA. The length of the CDR3 is 12 residues. The chain's CDR3 is CSVTGGSEKLFF. CDR3 nucleotides: TGCAGCGTTACAGGGGGAAGTGAAAAACTGTTTTTT.

V and J are TRBV7-2 and TRBJ2-7; TRBD2 might be the D (5 bases). Germline V gene sequence: CDR1 SGHTA, CDR2 FQGNSA. The germline V and J ends were trimmed by 5 bases and 4 bases, with 9 bases remaining between them. The length of the CDR3 is 12 residues. The CDR3 DNA reads as TGTGCCAGCAGCCCAGGAGGATACGAGCAGTACTTC. Protein: CASSPGGYEQYF.

V is TRBV29-1 and J is TRBJ2-6, with TRBD1 identical over 7 bases. Germline CDR1 SQVTM, CDR2 ANQGSEA. The CDR3 has 13 amino acids. V gave up 7 bases and J gave up 2 bases; unmatched junction bases: 2. The CDR3 reads CSAGTAGANVLTF. CDR3 nucleotide sequence: TGCAGCGCCGGGACAGCTGGGGCCAACGTCCTGACTTTC.

This clone was seen many times. This same CDR3 is encoded by further DNA sequences in the sample. This chain connects TRBV7-3 to TRBJ2-5; D uncertain. CDR3 length: 13 residues. Germline V gene lookup returns CDR1 SGHTA and CDR2 FQGTGA. V shed 2 bases and J shed 2 bases, with 6 bases lying between them. The CDR3 protein is CASSLELQETQYF. In DNA, the CDR3 is TGTGCCAGCAGCTTAGAGCTGCAAGAGACCCAGTACTTC.

The V gene is TRBV5-1, the J gene TRBJ2-3; 16 bases fit TRBD2. Per the germline V gene, CDR1 is SGHRS and CDR2 is YFSETQ. The CDR3 consists of 19 residues. V was pared by 4 bases and J by 2 bases, with 10 bases of the junction left unmatched. The CDR3 region has the DNA TGCGCCAGCAGCCCGGGACTAGCGGGGGGGTCGGACCCCACAGATACGCAGTATTTT. Translated, it gives CASSPGLAGGSDPTDTQYF.

The V gene is TRBV4-2, the J gene TRBJ2-1, with D possibly called TRBD1 or TRBD2 (6 bases each). CDR1 LGHNA and CDR2 YNFKEQ come from the germline V gene. This CDR3 contains 16 residues. The ends were cut back, 5 bases at V and 10 bases at J, with 24 bases in the middle. This CDR3 is CASSSRGEPILGEQFF. The CDR3 DNA follows: TGTGCCAGCAGCTCAAGGGGGGAGCCTATTCTTGGGGAGCAGTTCTTC.

This clone was detected a few times. The chain links TRBV29-1 to TRBJ2-5, with D perhaps TRBD2 (5 bases). Germline CDR1 SQVTM, CDR2 ANQGSEA. Between the trimmed V and J ends, which lost 3 bases and 4 bases, there was a span of 9 bases. This CDR3 is 12 amino acids long. CDR3 in amino acids: CSVEEARETQYF. CDR3 in DNA: TGCAGCGTTGAGGAGGCCCGAGAGACCCAGTACTTC.

The chain couples TRBV4-3 to TRBJ2-5; no clear D gene. The V end lost 0 bases, the J end lost 1 base, and 9 bases lay between the germline ends. This CDR3 has 15 amino acids. Germline loops: CDR1 LGHNA, CDR2 YSLEER. The CDR3 here is CASSQDAGRQETQYF. The DNA for the CDR3 is TGCGCCAGCAGCCAAGATGCTGGACGCCAAGAGACCCAGTACTTC.

The rearrangement uses TRBV30 and TRBJ1-1; maybe TRBD1 (6 bases). Trimming left V 3 bases short and J 10 bases short, with 18 bases between. This CDR3 has 13 residues. The germline V gene encodes CDR1 GTSNPN and CDR2 SVGIG (reference sequence). In DNA form, the CDR3 reads TGTGCCTGGAGGACAGGCTCGCTGGTCGGAGCTTTCTTT. This encodes CAWRTGSLVGAFF.